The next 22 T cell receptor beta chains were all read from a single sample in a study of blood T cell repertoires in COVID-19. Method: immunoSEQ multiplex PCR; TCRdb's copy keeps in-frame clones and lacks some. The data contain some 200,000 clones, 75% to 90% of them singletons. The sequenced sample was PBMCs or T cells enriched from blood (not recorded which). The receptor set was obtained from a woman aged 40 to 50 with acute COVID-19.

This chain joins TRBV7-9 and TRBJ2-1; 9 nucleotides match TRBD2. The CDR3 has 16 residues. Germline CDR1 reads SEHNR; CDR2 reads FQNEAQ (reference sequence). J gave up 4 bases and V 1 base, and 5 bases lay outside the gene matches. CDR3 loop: CASSLGLAGVYNEQFF. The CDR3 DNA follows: TGTGCCAGCAGCTTAGGGTTAGCGGGGGTTTACAATGAGCAGTTCTTC.

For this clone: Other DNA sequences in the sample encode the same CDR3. The CDR3 coding sequence is TGCGCCAGCAGCCGCGGACAGGGGGCAACTGAAGCTTTCTTT. This gives the protein CASSRGQGATEAFF. The J gene is TRBJ1-1, the V gene TRBV5-1; 11 nucleotides agree with TRBD1. This CDR3 is 14 amino acids long. Trimming took 4 bases from V and 5 from J; bases not matched to a gene: 4. Germline lookup yields CDR1 SGHRS and CDR2 YFSETQ. Supplemented by reference TRBV5-1 and TRBJ1-1, the full variable domain reads KAGVTQTPRYLIKTRGQQVTLSCSPISGHRSVSWYQQTPGQGLQFLFEYFSETQRNKGNFPGRFSGRQFSNSRSEMNVSTLELGDSALYLCASSRGQGATEAFFGQGTRLTVV.

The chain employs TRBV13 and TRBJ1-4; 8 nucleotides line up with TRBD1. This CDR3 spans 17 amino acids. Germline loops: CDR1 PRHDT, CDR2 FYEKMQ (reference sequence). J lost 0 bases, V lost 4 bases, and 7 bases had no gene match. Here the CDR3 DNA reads TGTGCCAGCAGCTCCGGACAGGGTGGTCCAACTAATGAAAAACTGTTTTTT. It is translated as CASSSGQGGPTNEKLFF.

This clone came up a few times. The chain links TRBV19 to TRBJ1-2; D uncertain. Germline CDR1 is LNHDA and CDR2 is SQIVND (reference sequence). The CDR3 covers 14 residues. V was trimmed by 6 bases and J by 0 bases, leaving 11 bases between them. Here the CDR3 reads CASRPARSNYGYTF. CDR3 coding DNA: TGTGCCAGTAGACCCGCCCGGTCTAACTATGGCTACACCTTC.

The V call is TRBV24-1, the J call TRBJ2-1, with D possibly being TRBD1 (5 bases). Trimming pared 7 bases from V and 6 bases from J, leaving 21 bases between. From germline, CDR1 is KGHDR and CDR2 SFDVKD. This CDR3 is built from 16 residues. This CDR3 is CATRAGKRSEANEQFF. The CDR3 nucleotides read TGTGCCACCAGGGCAGGGAAGCGCTCAGAGGCCAATGAGCAGTTCTTC.

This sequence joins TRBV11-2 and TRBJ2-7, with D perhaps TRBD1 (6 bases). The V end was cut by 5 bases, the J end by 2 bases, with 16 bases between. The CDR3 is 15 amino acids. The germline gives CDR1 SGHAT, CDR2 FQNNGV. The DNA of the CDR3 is TGTGCCAGCAGCGATGGACAGCCATTAACCTACGAGCAGTACTTC. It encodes CASSDGQPLTYEQYF. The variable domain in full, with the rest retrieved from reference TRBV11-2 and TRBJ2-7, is EAGVAQSPRYKIIEKRQSVAFWCNPISGHATLYWYQQILGQGPKLLIQFQNNGVVDDSQLPKDRFSAERLKGVDSTLKIQPAKLEDSAVYLCASSDGQPLTYEQYFGPGTRLTVT.

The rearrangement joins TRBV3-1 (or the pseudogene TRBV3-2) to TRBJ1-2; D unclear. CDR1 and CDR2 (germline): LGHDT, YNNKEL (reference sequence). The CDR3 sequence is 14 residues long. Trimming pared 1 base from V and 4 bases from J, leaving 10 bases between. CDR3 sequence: CASSQAERGYGYTF. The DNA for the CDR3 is TGTGCCAGCAGCCAAGCGGAACGGGGCTATGGCTACACCTTC.

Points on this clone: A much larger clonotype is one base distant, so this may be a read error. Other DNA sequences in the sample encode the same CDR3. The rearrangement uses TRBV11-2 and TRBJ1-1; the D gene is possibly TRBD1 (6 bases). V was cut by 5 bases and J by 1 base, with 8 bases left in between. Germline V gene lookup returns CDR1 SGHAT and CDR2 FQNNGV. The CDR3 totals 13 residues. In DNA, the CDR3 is TGTGCCAGCAGCCTACAGGGGAACACTGAAGCTTTCTTT. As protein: CASSLQGNTEAFF.

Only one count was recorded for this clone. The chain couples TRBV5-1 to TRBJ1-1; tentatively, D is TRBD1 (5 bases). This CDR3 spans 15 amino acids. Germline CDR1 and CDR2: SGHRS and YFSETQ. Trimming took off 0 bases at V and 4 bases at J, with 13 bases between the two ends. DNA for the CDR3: TGCGCCAGCAGCTTGGATGGGGGGTTCTCCACTGAAGCTTTCTTT. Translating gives CASSLDGGFSTEAFF.

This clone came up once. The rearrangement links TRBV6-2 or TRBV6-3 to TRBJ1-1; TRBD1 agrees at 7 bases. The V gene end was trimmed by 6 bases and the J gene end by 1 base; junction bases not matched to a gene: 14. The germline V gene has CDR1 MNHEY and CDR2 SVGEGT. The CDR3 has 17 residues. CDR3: CASSRQGFRKANTEAFF. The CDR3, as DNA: TGTGCCAGCAGCCGACAGGGATTTAGAAAGGCGAACACTGAAGCTTTCTTT.

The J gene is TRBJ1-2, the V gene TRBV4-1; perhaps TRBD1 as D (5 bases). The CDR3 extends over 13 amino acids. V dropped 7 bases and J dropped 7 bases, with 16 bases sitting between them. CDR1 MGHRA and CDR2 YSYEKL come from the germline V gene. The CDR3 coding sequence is TGCGCCAGCACTCCGGGGGGAGTCGGTGGCTACACCTTC. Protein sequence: CASTPGGVGGYTF.

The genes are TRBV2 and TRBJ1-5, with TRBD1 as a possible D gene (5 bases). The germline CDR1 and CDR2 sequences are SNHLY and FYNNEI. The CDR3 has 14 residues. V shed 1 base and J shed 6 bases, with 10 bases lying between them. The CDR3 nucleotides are TGTGCCAGCAGTGAAGGTCTCCAGGGTCAGCCCCAGCATTTT. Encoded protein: CASSEGLQGQPQHF.

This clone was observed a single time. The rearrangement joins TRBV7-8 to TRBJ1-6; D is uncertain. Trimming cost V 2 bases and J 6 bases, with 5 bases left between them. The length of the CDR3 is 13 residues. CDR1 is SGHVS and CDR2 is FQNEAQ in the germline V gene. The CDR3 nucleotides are TGTGCCAGCAGCTTACAGGTTAATTCACCCCTCCACTTT. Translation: CASSLQVNSPLHF.

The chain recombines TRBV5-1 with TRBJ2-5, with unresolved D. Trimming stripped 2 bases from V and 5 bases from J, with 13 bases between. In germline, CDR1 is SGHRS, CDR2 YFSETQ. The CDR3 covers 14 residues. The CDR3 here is CASSLRGLRETQYF. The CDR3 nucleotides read TGCGCCAGCAGCTTACGAGGCTTACGGGAGACCCAGTACTTC.

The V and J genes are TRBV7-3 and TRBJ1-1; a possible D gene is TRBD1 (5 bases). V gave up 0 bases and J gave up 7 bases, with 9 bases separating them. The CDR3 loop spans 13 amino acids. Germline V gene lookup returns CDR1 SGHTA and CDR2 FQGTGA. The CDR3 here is CASSLTGVGEAFF. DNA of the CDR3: TGTGCCAGCAGCTTAACAGGGGTTGGTGAAGCTTTCTTT. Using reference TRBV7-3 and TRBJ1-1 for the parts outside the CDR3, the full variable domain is GAGVSQTPSNKVTEKGKYVELRCDPISGHTALYWYRQSLGQGPEFLIYFQGTGAADDSGLPNDRFFAVRPEGSVSTLKIQRTERGDSAVYLCASSLTGVGEAFFGQGTRLTVV.

CDR3 nucleotides: TGTGCCAGCAGTCACGGGACAGGCCAGAACACTGAAGCTTTCTTT. Translated, it gives CASSHGTGQNTEAFF. The rearrangement links TRBV6-2 or TRBV6-3 to TRBJ1-1, with 8 bases lining up with TRBD1. Germline V CDR1 and CDR2: MNHEY, SVGEGT. The CDR3 consists of 15 residues. After removal of 5 bases from V and 1 base from J, the junction contained 6 bases not matched to a gene.

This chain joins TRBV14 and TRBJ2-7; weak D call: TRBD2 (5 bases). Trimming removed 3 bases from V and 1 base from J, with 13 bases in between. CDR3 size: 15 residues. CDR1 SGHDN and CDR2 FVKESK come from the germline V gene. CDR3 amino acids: CASSQPGIRSYEQYF. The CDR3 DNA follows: TGTGCCAGCAGCCAGCCGGGGATTCGATCCTACGAGCAGTACTTC.

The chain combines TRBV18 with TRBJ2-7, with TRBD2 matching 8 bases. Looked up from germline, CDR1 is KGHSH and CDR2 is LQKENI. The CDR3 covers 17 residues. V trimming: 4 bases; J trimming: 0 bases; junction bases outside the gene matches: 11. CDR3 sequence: CASSQGLSGGSSYEQYF. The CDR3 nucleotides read TGTGCCAGCTCACAGGGGCTAAGCGGGGGAAGCTCCTACGAGCAGTACTTC. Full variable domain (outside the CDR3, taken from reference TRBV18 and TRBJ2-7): NAGVMQNPRHLVRRRGQEARLRCSPMKGHSHVYWYRQLPEEGLKFMVYLQKENIIDESGMPKERFSAEFPKEGPSILRIQQVVRGDSAAYFCASSQGLSGGSSYEQYFGPGTRLTVT.

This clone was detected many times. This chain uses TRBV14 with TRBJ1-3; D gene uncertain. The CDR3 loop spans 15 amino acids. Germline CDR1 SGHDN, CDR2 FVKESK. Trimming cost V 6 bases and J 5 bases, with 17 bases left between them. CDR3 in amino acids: CASSPRGGIRNTIYF. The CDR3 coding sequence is TGTGCCAGCAGTCCCCGCGGAGGGATACGAAACACCATATATTTT.

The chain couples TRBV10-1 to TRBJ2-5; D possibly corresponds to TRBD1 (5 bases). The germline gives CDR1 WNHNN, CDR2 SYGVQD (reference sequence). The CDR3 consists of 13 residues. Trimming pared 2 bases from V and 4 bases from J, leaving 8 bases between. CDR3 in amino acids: CASSEAGRETQYF. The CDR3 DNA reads TGCGCCAGCAGTGAGGCAGGGCGAGAGACCCAGTACTTC.

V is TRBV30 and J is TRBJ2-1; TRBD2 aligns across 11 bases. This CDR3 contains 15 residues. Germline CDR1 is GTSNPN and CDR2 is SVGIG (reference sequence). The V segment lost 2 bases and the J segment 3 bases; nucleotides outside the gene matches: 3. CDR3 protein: CAWSTLAGVYNEQFF. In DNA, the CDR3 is TGTGCCTGGAGTACACTAGCGGGGGTCTACAATGAGCAGTTCTTC.

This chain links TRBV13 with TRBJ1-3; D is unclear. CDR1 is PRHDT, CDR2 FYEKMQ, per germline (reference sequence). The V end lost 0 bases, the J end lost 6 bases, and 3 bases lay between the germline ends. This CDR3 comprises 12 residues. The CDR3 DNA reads TGTGCCAGCAGCTTAGGCCAAAACACCATATATTTT. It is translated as CASSLGQNTIYF.